This TCR beta chain was identified during a study of blood T cell repertoires in COVID-19. Authors' methods: Reference gene primer amplification gave nucleated cell count estimates. Generated by immunoSEQ multiplex PCR, the TCRdb table keeps only in-frame clones and is missing some. The V and J calls and clone size were taken over from that table, and D and trimming were inferred from the DNA. The repertoire holds tens of thousands of clones, with about four fifths as singletons. V shed 2 bases and J shed 0 bases, with 4 bases lying between them. This CDR3 comprises 14 residues. Germline CDR1 LGHDT, CDR2 YNNKEL (reference sequence).

The chain uses TRBV3-1 (or the pseudogene TRBV3-2) and TRBJ2-2; D is unresolved. This TCR came from a woman of 80 years or more with active or convalescent COVID-19. Sequencing input: peripheral blood. CDR3 sequence reads: CASSQRSNTGELFF. DNA of the CDR3: TGTGCCAGCAGCCAACGGTCGAACACCGGGGAGCTGTTTTTT.